This T cell receptor (beta chain) derives from a study of beta chain features in type 1 diabetes (dated by TCRdb to 2017 to 2018). As for the study more broadly: No differences in mean age, gender distribution, total cell number or subset yield were found between patients and healthy donors. Across all samples, almost 110 million sorted cells were examined, and cell number per subset correlated strongly with RNA yield. The study compared TCRB repertoires of sorted circulating CD4+ T cell subsets between recently diagnosed type 1 diabetes patients and matched healthy donors. Regulatory and stem cell-like memory subsets were obtained from only 8 patients and about eight healthy donors, while naive and central memory subsets were obtained from all 28 donors.

Each donor gave one peripheral blood draw, averaging approximately 0.12 L, which was collected into heparinised tubes. A BD FACSAria II was used to sort naive, central memory, regulatory and stem cell-like memory CD4+ T cells with a panel that included CD45RO, CCR7, CD25, CD127, CD95 and CD27. Every sorted population had a purity above 98%. PBMCs were isolated immediately by Lymphoprep density gradient centrifugation and stained directly without culture. To minimize batch effects, samples were stained and sorted in pairs, one healthy donor with one patient per experiment. Looking up the germline V gene yields CDR1 MDHEN and CDR2 SYDVKM. The cysteine opens and the phenylalanine closes a CDR3 of 12 amino acids. The CDR3 DNA has 36 bases and is translated from base 1. V loses 5 bases, J loses 3 bases, and the germline ends lie 6 bases apart. General study outcomes and caveats: Naive, central memory and regulatory TCRB repertoires appeared to be more similar among patients than among healthy donors. PCR might favor shorter templates, but patient and control samples were amplified and corrected together, so any skew would affect both groups equally. At VDJ recombination sites, patients with type 1 diabetes made fewer insertions and deleted more nucleotides, a pattern implying thymic rearrangement abnormalities. HLA sub-analyses involved small numbers of individuals, so any influence of HLA type on TCRB rearrangement remained unresolved. Because cDNA was sequenced instead of genomic DNA, activated cells with high expression could be over-represented, although the groups did not differ in activation or CD3 levels. In all four CD4+ subsets, TCRB CDR3 length was moderately but significantly shorter in type 1 diabetes patients.

The entire isolated RNA was reverse transcribed using the High Capacity cDNA Reverse Transcription Kit, and thus expressed TCRB transcripts were sequenced. Naive, central memory and regulatory T cell samples underwent deep immunoSEQ sequencing, averaging approximately 3.3 million total reads per sample. After sorted cells were lysed in RLT buffer, RNA was extracted with DNase-treated RNeasy Micro or Mini kits, with the choice depending on cell number. Each cell subset was processed on its own to prevent cross-contamination, while patient and healthy donor samples were processed together. TCRB sequences were amplified from cDNA with the immunoSEQ multiplex PCR, producing 87-bp fragments spanning the CDR3 region. The amplicons were sequenced using the Illumina HiSeq platform. The authors' analysis ran thus. PCR bias was computationally corrected using synthetic template baselines, reads within Hamming distance 2 were collapsed, and singletons that could not be merged were discarded. Reads were aligned to IMGT to assign V, D and J genes, CDR3 length, and insertions or deletions at six rearrangement sites. Within each subset, clonotype counts were normalized to sorted cell number, and only after that were true diversity and Gini coefficients computed with the tcR R package. The overlap coefficient, calculated on TCRB nucleotide sequences, was used to quantify repertoire sharing. Imported from immuneACCESS, the table was reduced by TCRdb to in-frame sequences with V and J called. These copies leave out some clones; in studies compared against another copy, an unresolved V gene accounts for under half, and the cause of the remainder is not known. The DNA gave D and trimming, while V, J and clone size come from that table. The sample table contains almost 350,000 clones; only one count was recorded for around 9% of them. Roughly 1% of the sample is held by the ten biggest clonotypes.

At least ten counts were recorded for this clone. Its antigen specificity is not known. Base-call qualities are not available, and no considerably larger clone is one nucleotide away. Other DNA sequences in this sample translate to the same CDR3. Here the chain combines TRBV28 and TRBJ2-3; too little of a D gene remains to name it. Sequencing was carried out using central memory CD4+ T cells from blood. The TCR originated in a man aged 25 to 40 with type 1 diabetes. The CDR3 has the sequence CASSPRTDTQYF. In nucleotide form, the sequence is TGTGCCAGCAGTCCTCGGACAGATACGCAGTATTTT.